This TCR beta chain was identified during a study of blood T cell repertoires in COVID-19. With 6 bases clipped from V and 2 bases from J, the junction kept 7 bases outside the gene matches. CDR1 LNHDA and CDR2 SQIVND come from the germline V gene (reference sequence). This CDR3 is 16 amino acids long. Produced via immunoSEQ multiplex PCR; TCRdb's table is partial and in-frame only. The table lists around 71,000 clones, about 76% of them singletons. The sequence derives from a woman aged 80 or over with active or convalescent COVID-19. The genes are TRBV19 and TRBJ2-1; TRBD2 aligns across 10 bases. Material: peripheral blood. CDR3 nucleotides: TGTGCCAGTAGCCAAAGACTAGCGGGCACCTACAATGAGCAGTTCTTC. It codes for CASSQRLAGTYNEQFF.